Below, 9 T cell receptor beta chains from the same sample are listed, as sequenced in a study of T cell responses to AZD1222 COVID-19 vaccine. Some clones are missing from TCRdb's copy, which holds only in-frame ones; the method was immunoSEQ multiplex PCR. This table has fewer than 150,000 clones, approximately 80% appearing once. This specimen consisted of peripheral blood, obtained on day 0 of AZD1222 vaccination. These receptors were taken from an adult in good health.

The chain carries TRBV5-5 and TRBJ2-7; tentative D call: TRBD2 (5 bases). The CDR3 has 17 amino acids. Germline CDR1 and CDR2: SGHKS and YYEKEE (reference sequence). Trimming removed 0 bases from V and 0 bases from J, with 16 bases in between. CDR3: CASSLEEADHYSYEQYF. The CDR3 DNA reads TGTGCCAGCAGCTTGGAGGAAGCGGACCACTACTCCTACGAGCAGTACTTC. The full variable domain, with the rest looked up from reference TRBV5-5 and TRBJ2-7, is DAGVTQSPTHLIKTRGQQVTLRCSPISGHKSVSWYQQVLGQGPQFIFQYYEKEERGRGNFPDRFSARQFPNYSSELNVNALLLGDSALYLCASSLEEADHYSYEQYFGPGTRLTVT.

The chain is built from TRBV5-1 and TRBJ1-1; 8 positions match TRBD1. This CDR3 spans 13 amino acids. The V segment lost 3 bases and the J segment 3 bases; nucleotides outside the gene matches: 1. Per germline, CDR1 SGHRS and CDR2 YFSETQ. CDR3 nucleotide sequence: TGCGCCAGCAGCTCGACAGGGGACACTGAAGCTTTCTTT. Amino acids: CASSSTGDTEAFF.

This chain connects TRBV18 to TRBJ2-5, with TRBD2 identical over 8 bases. With V trimmed by 4 bases and J by 2 bases, 9 bases remained unmatched. Germline CDR1 and CDR2: KGHSH and LQKENI. The CDR3 length is 16 residues. The CDR3 loop reads CASSLRGAVLQETQYF. CDR3 sequence (DNA): TGTGCCAGCTCACTGCGGGGGGCCGTCCTGCAAGAGACCCAGTACTTC.

The V gene is TRBV12-3 or TRBV12-4, the J gene TRBJ2-7; D possibly corresponds to TRBD2 (5 bases). This CDR3 spans 13 amino acids. V lost 3 bases and J lost 6, with 12 bases in between. The CDR3 region has the DNA TGTGCCAGCAGTTTGGGCCTAGCTCCCGAGCAGTACTTC. It specifies CASSLGLAPEQYF.

The gene calls are TRBV5-1 and TRBJ1-3, with D perhaps TRBD1 (6 bases). The CDR3 covers 14 residues. Germline V CDR1 and CDR2: SGHRS, YFSETQ. Between the trimmed V and J ends, which lost 4 bases and 2 bases, there was a span of 10 bases. The CDR3, as DNA: TGCGCCAGCAGCGGGGCAGGGGCTGGAAACACCATATATTTT. Translation: CASSGAGAGNTIYF.

The rearrangement uses TRBV9 and TRBJ1-6, with D maybe TRBD1 (5 bases). The CDR3 contains 15 residues. V dropped 3 bases and J dropped 6 bases, with 13 bases sitting between them. Germline CDR1 reads SGDLS; CDR2 reads YYNGEE. CDR3 coding DNA: TGTGCCAGCAGCGCGGCTGGGAGGGGTAATTCACCCCTCCACTTT. Amino acid sequence: CASSAAGRGNSPLHF.

As to this clone: Within the sample, other DNA sequences also encode this same CDR3. The J gene is TRBJ2-5, the V gene TRBV3-1 (or the pseudogene TRBV3-2); 13 nucleotides agree with TRBD2. V lost 3 bases to trimming and J lost 5 bases; unmatched junction nucleotides: 21. The CDR3 consists of 21 residues. CDR1 LGHDT and CDR2 YNNKEL come from the germline V gene (reference sequence). CDR3 protein: CASSHPSGGLAGPSWEETQYF. As DNA, the CDR3 is TGTGCCAGCAGCCACCCCTCGGGGGGACTAGCGGGGCCCAGTTGGGAGGAGACCCAGTACTTC.

V is TRBV2 and J is TRBJ2-7; no firm D call. This CDR3 is 14 amino acids long. The V end lost 0 bases, the J end lost 2 bases, and 8 bases lay between the germline ends. Germline assignment: CDR1 SNHLY and CDR2 FYNNEI. The DNA of the CDR3 is TGTGCCAGCAGTGAAGCGGCCCCCACCTACGAGCAGTACTTC. Amino acids: CASSEAAPTYEQYF.

The DNA of the CDR3 is TGTGCCAGCAGTGAAGGCCGGGATTATAGGGCTTTCTTT. It yields the protein CASSEGRDYRAFF. This chain joins TRBV2 and TRBJ1-1; the D is unclear. Germline lookup yields CDR1 SNHLY and CDR2 FYNNEI. The ends were cut back, 1 base at V and 11 bases at J, with 14 bases in the middle. The CDR3 is 13 residues long.